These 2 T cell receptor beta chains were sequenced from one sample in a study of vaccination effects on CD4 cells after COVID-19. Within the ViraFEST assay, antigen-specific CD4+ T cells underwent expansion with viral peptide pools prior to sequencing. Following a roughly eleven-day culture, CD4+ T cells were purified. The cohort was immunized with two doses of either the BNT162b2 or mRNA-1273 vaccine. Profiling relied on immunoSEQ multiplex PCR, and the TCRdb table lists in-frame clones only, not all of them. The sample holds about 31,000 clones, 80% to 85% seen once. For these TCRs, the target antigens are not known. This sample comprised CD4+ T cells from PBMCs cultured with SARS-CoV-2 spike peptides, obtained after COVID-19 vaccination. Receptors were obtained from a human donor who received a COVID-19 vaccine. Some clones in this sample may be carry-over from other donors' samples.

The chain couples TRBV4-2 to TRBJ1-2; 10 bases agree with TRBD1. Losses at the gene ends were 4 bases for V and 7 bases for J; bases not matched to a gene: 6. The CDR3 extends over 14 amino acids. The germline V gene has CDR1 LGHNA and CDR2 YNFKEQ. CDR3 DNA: TGTGCCAGCAGCCCCCGGGACAGGGGCTCTGGCTACACCTTC. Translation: CASSPRDRGSGYTF.

CDR3 DNA sequence: TGTGCCAGCAGCTATCGACTAGCGGGGACCTACAATGAGCAGTTCTTC. The encoded protein is CASSYRLAGTYNEQFF. The rearrangement links TRBV7-2 to TRBJ2-1; 11 bases agree with TRBD2. The CDR3 spans 16 residues. V lost 4 bases, J lost 2 bases, and 4 bases stayed unmatched. Germline V gives CDR1 SGHTA, CDR2 FQGNSA.